One and the same sample provided the 25 T cell receptor beta chains below, sequenced in a study of cytomegalovirus exposure and HLA in healthy donors. The PCR contained 60 Vbeta and 13 Jbeta primers. Method: immunoSEQ multiplex PCR; TCRdb's copy keeps in-frame clones and lacks some. The sample contains 70,000 to 90,000 clones, roughly 80% of which appear only once. What was sequenced was PBMCs. The origin of the receptors is a man in his forties in good health and CMV-seronegative.

CDR3 in amino acids: CASRNNMELSEQYF. CDR3 in DNA: TGTGCCAGCAGAAATAACATGGAGCTCAGCGAGCAGTACTTC. The gene calls are TRBV6-5 and TRBJ2-7; D ambiguous. V was pared by 6 bases and J by 6 bases, with 18 bases between. From germline, CDR1 is MNHEY and CDR2 SVGAGI. The CDR3 spans 14 residues.

The rearrangement links TRBV5-1 to TRBJ2-7; D is possibly TRBD2 (7 bases). The CDR3 extends over 17 amino acids. V dropped 0 bases and J dropped 3 bases, with 19 bases sitting between them. In germline, CDR1 is SGHRS, CDR2 YFSETQ. For the CDR3, the DNA is TGCGCCAGCAGCTTGGAGGGGGGGGGAGCGTTAAACTACGAGCAGTACTTC. This translates into CASSLEGGGALNYEQYF.

CDR3 amino acids: CASSQDFDRGYQETQYF. The CDR3 DNA reads as TGTGCCAGCAGCCAAGACTTTGACCGGGGGTATCAAGAGACCCAGTACTTC. This chain links TRBV4-2 with TRBJ2-5, with D perhaps matching TRBD2 (6 bases). CDR3 length equals 17 residues. The germline V and J ends were trimmed by 0 bases and 2 bases, with 16 bases remaining between them. From germline, CDR1 is LGHNA and CDR2 YNFKEQ.

Only a few counts were recorded for this clone. The rearrangement uses TRBV9 and TRBJ1-1, with a possible D match to TRBD1 (5 bases). Trimming took off 4 bases at V and 3 bases at J, with 19 bases between the two ends. The CDR3 contains 16 residues. Germline CDR1 reads SGDLS; CDR2 reads YYNGEE. This CDR3 reads CASSPGGGIRDTEAFF. The CDR3 DNA reads TGTGCCAGCAGCCCGGGGGGGGGAATCCGGGACACTGAAGCTTTCTTT.

CDR3 DNA: TGTGCCAGCAGTTTATCTCCGCAGGCAACCTACGAGCAGTACTTC. The encoded protein is CASSLSPQATYEQYF. The rearrangement uses TRBV27 and TRBJ2-7; D remains unclear. CDR1 and CDR2 from the germline V gene are MNHEY and SMNVEV (reference sequence). The CDR3 consists of 15 residues. The V gene lost 0 bases and the J gene lost 2 bases, with 11 bases spanning the gap.

The CDR3 protein is CASTTSGRYNEQFF. Written as DNA, the CDR3 is TGTGCCAGCACTACTAGCGGGAGGTACAATGAGCAGTTCTTC. J is TRBJ2-1 and V is TRBV2; 12 nucleotides agree with TRBD2. Germline V gives CDR1 SNHLY, CDR2 FYNNEI. CDR3 length: 14 amino acids. The V and J ends lost 7 bases and 4 bases, in that order; junction bases with no gene match: 2.

This clone was detected a few times. This chain uses TRBV21-1 with TRBJ1-2; the DNA was not used to check the table's D call, TRBD1. TRBV21-1 constitutes a pseudogene. The CDR3 runs to 15 residues. Here the CDR3 reads CASSKVWTGRGGYTF. The CDR3 DNA follows: TGTGCCAGCAGCAAAGTGTGGACAGGAAGAGGTGGCTACACCTTC.

This chain links TRBV19 with TRBJ1-1, with a tentative D call TRBD1 (6 bases). The CDR3 runs to 12 residues. V lost 6 bases and J 8 bases, leaving 13 bases between the germline ends. CDR1 is LNHDA and CDR2 is SQIVND in the germline V gene (reference sequence). In DNA form, the CDR3 reads TGTGCCAGTAGGATGGGGGCCTCGGAAGCTTTCTTT. Translation: CASRMGASEAFF.

As DNA, the CDR3 is TGTGCCACCAGCACCGGTTATACTGAAGCTTTCTTT. This gives the protein CATSTGYTEAFF. The rearrangement uses TRBV15 and TRBJ1-1, with unresolved D. The length of the CDR3 is 12 residues. Between the trimmed V and J ends, which lost 4 bases and 5 bases, there was a span of 8 bases. From germline, CDR1 is LNHNV and CDR2 YYDKDF (reference sequence).

The chain is built from TRBV5-1 and TRBJ2-7, with a tentative D call TRBD1 (6 bases). V was clipped by 0 bases and J by 0 bases, with 10 bases between them. Germline values: CDR1 SGHRS, CDR2 YFSETQ. CDR3 length equals 15 residues. The CDR3 reads CASSLVGGSSYEQYF. In nucleotides, the CDR3 is TGCGCCAGCAGCTTGGTTGGGGGCAGCTCCTACGAGCAGTACTTC.

As regards this clone: Distinct nucleotide sequences in the sample also encode this CDR3. This chain connects TRBV9 to TRBJ2-7; 8 positions agree with TRBD1. The CDR3 is 15 amino acids. CDR1 and CDR2 from the germline V gene are SGDLS and YYNGEE. The V segment lost 0 bases and the J segment 3 bases; nucleotides outside the gene matches: 5. The CDR3 is CASSVEGQASYEQYF. For the CDR3, the DNA is TGTGCCAGCAGCGTAGAGGGACAGGCCAGCTACGAGCAGTACTTC.

This sequence joins TRBV29-1 and TRBJ2-1, with 10 bases lining up with TRBD2. There are 12 residues in the CDR3. With 6 bases clipped from V and 6 bases from J, the junction kept 2 bases outside the gene matches. Germline CDR1 and CDR2: SQVTM and ANQGSEA. The CDR3, as DNA: TGCAGCGTACGGACTAGCGGCAATGAGCAGTTCTTC. Protein: CSVRTSGNEQFF.

In this sample, this clone turned up many times. The chain is built from TRBV7-9 and TRBJ2-2; maybe TRBD2 (5 bases). CDR1 and CDR2 from the germline V gene are SEHNR and FQNEAQ (reference sequence). This CDR3 has 14 residues. Trimming removed 4 bases at V and 7 bases at J, with 13 bases between. The CDR3 nucleotides read TGTGCCAGCAGCTCCGGACTCAAGGGCGGGGAGCTGTTTTTT. Encoded protein: CASSSGLKGGELFF.

In the case of this clone: The identical CDR3 is also encoded by other nucleotide sequences in the sample. This chain uses TRBV2 with TRBJ1-1; 9 bases fit TRBD1. V was pared by 1 base and J by 0 bases, with 3 bases of the junction left unmatched. CDR1 and CDR2 (germline): SNHLY, FYNNEI. This CDR3 contains 16 residues. The CDR3 DNA is TGTGCCAGCAGTGAAGGGACAGGGGCCATGAACACTGAAGCTTTCTTT. Encoded protein: CASSEGTGAMNTEAFF.

The gene calls are TRBV6-1 and TRBJ1-2, with D possibly being TRBD1 (5 bases). V was cut by 7 bases and J by 8 bases, with 11 bases left in between. Germline V CDR1 and CDR2: MNHNS, SASEGT. The CDR3 has 11 residues. CDR3 in DNA: TGTGCCAGCAACCCAGGGTTAGGCTACACCTTC. Its translation is CASNPGLGYTF.

This clone was seen more than once but under ten times. The V gene is TRBV29-1, the J gene TRBJ1-1; 10 nucleotides line up with TRBD1. Germline V gene lookup returns CDR1 SQVTM and CDR2 ANQGSEA. The CDR3 has 14 amino acids. V trimming: 4 bases; J trimming: 4 bases; junction bases outside the gene matches: 6. CDR3 DNA: TGCAGCGTTGGAACCGGGACAGGGGCCACTGAAGCTTTCTTT. Encoded protein: CSVGTGTGATEAFF.

This clone showed up just once. The V and J genes are TRBV9 and TRBJ1-1, with a possible D match to TRBD1 (6 bases). The CDR3 covers 14 residues. The germline V gene encodes CDR1 SGDLS and CDR2 YYNGEE. V shed 0 bases and J shed 8 bases, with 14 bases lying between them. CDR3 residues: CASSVAQQGLEAFF. In nucleotides, the CDR3 is TGTGCCAGCAGCGTAGCCCAACAGGGCCTAGAAGCTTTCTTT.

This chain connects TRBV9 to TRBJ2-5; D ambiguous. The CDR3 is made up of 14 amino acids. CDR1 is SGDLS, CDR2 YYNGEE, per germline. The V end was cut by 0 bases, the J end by 7 bases, with 13 bases between. CDR3 in DNA: TGTGCCAGCAGCGTAGGCAGCCTTTGCGGGACCCAGTACTTC. It translates to CASSVGSLCGTQYF.

This chain connects TRBV29-1 to TRBJ2-7; 7 bases agree with TRBD1. Trimming at V came to 4 bases and at J to 4 bases, leaving 4 bases not matched to a gene. This CDR3 region has 12 residues. CDR1 is SQVTM, CDR2 ANQGSEA, per germline. CDR3 in amino acids: CSVADREYEQYF. DNA for the CDR3: TGCAGCGTTGCTGACAGGGAGTACGAGCAGTACTTC.

This chain connects TRBV11-2 to TRBJ1-1; unclear D gene. The CDR3 is 14 amino acids. V shed 5 bases and J shed 2 bases, with 12 bases lying between them. Germline V lookup: CDR1 SGHAT, CDR2 FQNNGV. CDR3 amino acids: CASSRLGANTEAFF. DNA of the CDR3: TGTGCCAGCAGCCGCCTGGGAGCCAACACTGAAGCTTTCTTT.

This clone showed up just once. This chain links TRBV15 with TRBJ1-1; TRBD1 matches at 9 bases. The CDR3 totals 16 residues. The J segment lost 0 bases and the V segment lost 5 bases, leaving 7 bases of the junction unmatched. CDR1 and CDR2 (germline): LNHNV, YYDKDF (reference sequence). CDR3 residues: CATSSPGTGMNTEAFF. CDR3 in DNA: TGTGCCACCAGCTCACCCGGGACAGGGATGAACACTGAAGCTTTCTTT.

The chain has TRBV5-1 and TRBJ2-7, with TRBD2 matching 11 bases. Germline CDR1 reads SGHRS; CDR2 reads YFSETQ. Unmatched junction bases numbered 9, after V lost 2 bases and J lost 2 bases. This CDR3 comprises 17 residues. The DNA for the CDR3 is TGCGCCAGCAGCTTCCGCCTAGCGGGGGGCCTGCCCTACGAGCAGTACTTC. It specifies CASSFRLAGGLPYEQYF.

V and J are TRBV28 and TRBJ2-7; TRBD2 might be the D (5 bases). The CDR3 loop spans 14 amino acids. The germline V gene encodes CDR1 MDHEN and CDR2 SYDVKM. Trimming took 5 bases from V and 2 from J, leaving 13 bases between them. CDR3 in amino acids: CASSPTGMTYEQYF. The CDR3 nucleotides are TGTGCCAGCAGTCCGACCGGGATGACCTACGAGCAGTACTTC. The variable domain in full, with the rest retrieved from reference TRBV28 and TRBJ2-7, is DVKVTQSSRYLVKRTGEKVFLECVQDMDHENMFWYRQDPGLGLRLIYFSYDVKMKEKGDIPEGYSVSREKKERFSLILESASTNQTSMYLCASSPTGMTYEQYFGPGTRLTVT.

The chain combines TRBV4-1 with TRBJ1-2; TRBD1 might be the D (5 bases). Per germline, CDR1 MGHRA and CDR2 YSYEKL. The CDR3 consists of 15 residues. V shed 1 base and J shed 9 bases, with 18 bases lying between them. As DNA, the CDR3 is TGCGCCAGCAGCCAAGGTTCGACAGACCTTCTGAGCTACACCTTC. Its translation: CASSQGSTDLLSYTF.

In its sample, this clone was seen once. This chain connects TRBV25-1 to TRBJ2-2; tentative D call: TRBD1 (5 bases). CDR3 size: 16 residues. Between the trimmed V and J ends, which lost 0 bases and 4 bases, there was a span of 12 bases. From germline, CDR1 is MGHDK and CDR2 SYGVNS. This CDR3 is CASSEYSQGVTGELFF. Here the CDR3 DNA reads TGTGCCAGCAGTGAATATAGCCAGGGCGTCACCGGGGAGCTGTTTTTT.